Listed here are 6 T cell receptor beta chains from one sample, sequenced in a study of blood T cell repertoires in COVID-19. Profiling relied on immunoSEQ multiplex PCR, and the TCRdb table lists in-frame clones only, not all of them. The sample records almost 250,000 clones, around 89% being singletons. Sequencing was performed on PBMCs or T cells enriched from blood (not recorded which). All receptors derive from a woman in her 30s who had recovered from COVID-19.

The chain joins TRBV9 to TRBJ2-5; TRBD2 might be the D (6 bases). V lost 3 bases and J 8 bases, leaving 17 bases between the germline ends. This CDR3 comprises 14 residues. Germline V gives CDR1 SGDLS, CDR2 YYNGEE. This CDR3 is CASSARTNSQTQYF. CDR3 nucleotides: TGTGCCAGCAGCGCCCGGACTAACTCCCAAACCCAGTACTTC.

V gene TRBV27 combines with J gene TRBJ1-2; 10 bases align to TRBD1. CDR3 length: 14 residues. Germline loops: CDR1 MNHEY, CDR2 SMNVEV (reference sequence). V was clipped by 6 bases and J by 8 bases; unmatched bases: 9. DNA for the CDR3: TGTGCCAGCAGGGGACAGGGGTTAATTAGCGGCTACACCTTC. Protein: CASRGQGLISGYTF.

CDR3 protein: CASSVAVAGSYEQYF. The CDR3 bases are TGTGCCAGCAGCGTAGCGGTAGCGGGATCCTACGAGCAGTACTTC. The chain carries TRBV9 and TRBJ2-7; the match to TRBD2 covers 8 bases. This CDR3 is built from 15 residues. Trimming removed 0 bases from V and 1 base from J; junction bases left unmatched: 3. Germline loops: CDR1 SGDLS, CDR2 YYNGEE.

V usage is TRBV28 and J usage is TRBJ2-4; D remains ambiguous. Trimming shortened V by 6 bases and J by 6 bases, and 3 bases separated the two germline ends. The CDR3 loop spans 10 amino acids. Germline CDR1 and CDR2: MDHEN and SYDVKM. DNA of the CDR3: TGTGCCAGCAGCGGAAACATTCAGTACTTC. It specifies CASSGNIQYF.

The J gene is TRBJ1-3, the V gene TRBV7-8; possibly TRBD1 for D (6 bases). Germline CDR1 and CDR2: SGHVS and FQNEAQ. The CDR3 is 19 residues long. Trimming removed 1 base from V and 3 bases from J, with 22 bases in between. The CDR3 DNA follows: TGTGCCAGCAGCTTAGTAGGTGGTCGGCGGGGGCGAGGTGGAAACACCATATATTTT. Protein product: CASSLVGGRRGRGGNTIYF.

This rearrangement joins TRBV9 to TRBJ1-3; D remains ambiguous. Germline-derived CDR1 and CDR2 are SGDLS and YYNGEE. V was cut by 0 bases and J by 9 bases, with 13 bases left in between. This CDR3 contains 14 residues. In nucleotides, the CDR3 is TGTGCCAGCAGCGTAGAGGTGGGAGGGTCCACCATATATTTT. Residues: CASSVEVGGSTIYF.